This T cell receptor beta chain was captured by sequencing in a study of T cell repertoires in cytomegalovirus infection. This clonotype has ten or more counts. Each CDR3 protein is one row after TCRdb ran MiXCR on the reads. The sample holds approximately 500,000 distinct CDR3 sequences, about 17% seen once. Looked up from germline, CDR1 is MDHEN and CDR2 is SYDVKM. There are 16 residues in the CDR3. Trimming took 3 bases from V and 0 from J, leaving 14 bases between them. This clonotype was obtained from a human donor in good health (CMV status not recorded). Some clones in this sample may be carry-over from other donors' samples. The chain links TRBV28 to TRBJ1-1, with D tentatively TRBD1 (5 bases). The specimen was CD8+ T cells from PBMCs. CDR3 residues: CASSLGPRRMNTEAFF. In nucleotides, the CDR3 is TGTGCCAGCAGTTTGGGACCGCGACGAATGAACACTGAAGCTTTCTTT. Using reference TRBV28 and TRBJ1-1 for the parts outside the CDR3, the full variable domain is DVKVTQSSRYLVKRTGEKVFLECVQDMDHENMFWYRQDPGLGLRLIYFSYDVKMKEKGDIPEGYSVSREKKERFSLILESASTNQTSMYLCASSLGPRRMNTEAFFGQGTRLTVV.